This passage covers 15 T cell receptor beta chains from one sample sequenced in a study of T cells after yellow fever vaccination. TCRdb re-called the 5' RACE reads through MiXCR, storing one row per CDR3 protein. The sample lists 300,000 to 450,000 distinct CDR3 sequences; roughly 6.2% were seen once. This material consisted of PBMCs, taken 5 days after the yellow fever booster vaccination. These receptors came from a man aged 30 to 45 who received the YFV17D yellow fever vaccine.

A few counts support this clonotype. The gene calls are TRBV14 and TRBJ1-2, with 7 bases aligning to TRBD1. The CDR3 has 14 amino acids. Germline values: CDR1 SGHDN, CDR2 FVKESK. V shed 0 bases, J shed 8 bases, and the junction held 6 bases outside the gene matches. CDR3 loop: CASSQDLGQRGYTF. CDR3 bases: TGTGCCAGCAGCCAAGATTTGGGACAGAGGGGCTACACCTTC.

This clonotype was detected ten times or more. The chain recombines TRBV4-3 with TRBJ2-2, with 7 bases that match TRBD1. CDR3 length: 17 amino acids. The V gene end was trimmed by 2 bases and the J gene end by 6 bases; junction bases not matched to a gene: 12. Germline V gene sequence: CDR1 LGHNA, CDR2 YSLEER. The CDR3 reads CASSQTKGAPRAGELFF. The DNA of the CDR3 is TGCGCCAGCAGCCAAACTAAGGGGGCGCCGAGGGCCGGGGAGCTGTTTTTT.

The chain employs TRBV19 and TRBJ1-4, with TRBD1 identical over 7 bases. The V segment lost 4 bases and the J segment 5 bases; nucleotides outside the gene matches: 7. CDR1 and CDR2 (germline): LNHDA, SQIVND (reference sequence). CDR3 length: 15 residues. The CDR3 region has the DNA TGTGCCAGTAGTACCGGGGGACAGTGGAATGAAAAACTGTTTTTT. Translation gives CASSTGGQWNEKLFF.

V is TRBV20-1 and J is TRBJ1-2; D is ambiguous. V lost 4 bases and J 5 bases, leaving 20 bases between the germline ends. Germline values: CDR1 DFQATT, CDR2 SNEGSKA (reference sequence). This CDR3 region has 15 residues. The CDR3, as DNA: TGCAGTGCTATATCGACACATACCTTTTCTTATGGCTACACCTTC. This encodes CSAISTHTFSYGYTF.

In this sample, this clonotype turned up many times. V is TRBV12-3 or TRBV12-4 and J is TRBJ2-5; a weak D match, TRBD2 (5 bases). The CDR3 is made up of 13 amino acids. Between the trimmed V and J ends, which lost 3 bases and 1 base, there was a span of 6 bases. The CDR3: CASSLRVQETQYF. CDR3 DNA sequence: TGTGCCAGCAGTTTGCGGGTCCAAGAGACCCAGTACTTC.

The chain is built from TRBV5-6 and TRBJ2-7; tentative D call: TRBD2 (5 bases). This CDR3 spans 15 amino acids. Germline-derived CDR1 and CDR2 are SGHDT and YYEEEE. V was clipped by 9 bases and J by 0 bases, with 19 bases between them. Here the CDR3 DNA reads TGTGCCATGAGCGCCGGGATCCTCTGCTCCTACGAGCAGTACTTC. Its translation: CAMSAGILCSYEQYF.

V usage is TRBV12-3 or TRBV12-4 and J usage is TRBJ1-6, with D uncertain. Trimming shortened V by 3 bases and J by 9 bases, and 9 bases separated the two germline ends. The CDR3 has 13 residues. Here the CDR3 reads CASSFRRPSPLHF. The CDR3 DNA sequence: TGTGCCAGCAGTTTTCGGCGTCCTTCACCCCTCCACTTT.

This clonotype was detected a few times. V is TRBV7-2 and J is TRBJ2-1; TRBD2 aligns across 8 bases. CDR3 length: 16 residues. Trimming cost V 3 bases and J 7 bases; bases outside gene matches: 11. Germline CDR1 SGHTA, CDR2 FQGNSA. CDR3 sequence reads: CASSFSLAGTKNEQFF. The CDR3 DNA sequence: TGTGCCAGCAGCTTTTCATTAGCGGGAACCAAGAATGAGCAGTTCTTC.

CDR3: CASSYSPEDLNIQYF. CDR3 nucleotide sequence: TGTGCCAGCAGTTACTCGCCGGAGGACCTGAACATTCAGTACTTC. The V gene is TRBV6-2 or TRBV6-3, the J gene TRBJ2-4; tentatively, D is TRBD2 (5 bases). This CDR3 is 15 amino acids long. Trimming pared 0 bases from V and 7 bases from J, leaving 13 bases between. Looked up from germline, CDR1 is MNHEY and CDR2 is SVGEGT.

J is TRBJ2-2 and V is TRBV29-1, with TRBD1 matching 9 bases. Germline-derived CDR1 and CDR2 are SQVTM and ANQGSEA. The V and J ends lost 7 bases and 6 bases, in that order; junction bases with no gene match: 6. The CDR3 contains 13 residues. The CDR3 DNA reads TGCAGCGCCTCGACAGGGGGGGCCGGGGAGCTGTTTTTT. Amino acid sequence: CSASTGGAGELFF.

At least ten counts were recorded for this clonotype. The chain is built from TRBV6-1 and TRBJ2-2; no clear D. This CDR3 spans 13 amino acids. Germline V CDR1 and CDR2: MNHNS, SASEGT. Here the CDR3 DNA reads TGTGCAGCCAAGTCCACAAACACCGGGGAGCTGTTTTTT. Translated: CAAKSTNTGELFF.

This clonotype was seen many times. J is TRBJ2-5 and V is TRBV10-3; 10 nucleotides align to TRBD1. The CDR3 is 16 amino acids. V shed 4 bases and J 0 bases; nucleotides not matched to a gene: 5. Per germline, CDR1 ENHRY and CDR2 SYGVKD. The CDR3 spells CAISVGGQGYQETQYF. DNA of the CDR3: TGTGCCATCAGTGTCGGGGGACAGGGGTACCAAGAGACCCAGTACTTC.

This clonotype was observed a few times. This chain links TRBV28 with TRBJ1-5; 9 bases line up with TRBD1. The CDR3 sequence is 15 residues long. J gave up 7 bases and V 3 bases, and 7 bases lay outside the gene matches. Germline lookup yields CDR1 MDHEN and CDR2 SYDVKM. The chain's CDR3 is CASSLVQGAWQPQHF. The CDR3 DNA follows: TGTGCCAGCAGTTTGGTACAGGGGGCATGGCAGCCCCAGCATTTT. The full variable domain, its missing parts supplied by reference TRBV28 and TRBJ1-5, is DVKVTQSSRYLVKRTGEKVFLECVQDMDHENMFWYRQDPGLGLRLIYFSYDVKMKEKGDIPEGYSVSREKKERFSLILESASTNQTSMYLCASSLVQGAWQPQHFGDGTRLSIL.

This clonotype has ten or more counts. The chain has TRBV5-1 and TRBJ2-1; the match to TRBD2 covers 9 bases. The CDR3 runs 16 residues. Germline V gene data show CDR1 as SGHRS and CDR2 as YFSETQ. With 1 base clipped from V and 7 bases from J, the junction kept 9 bases outside the gene matches. The CDR3 DNA is TGCGCCAGCAGCTTGTCCCCGGTAGCGGGAGCGAATGAGCAGTTCTTC. This codes for CASSLSPVAGANEQFF. Using reference TRBV5-1 and TRBJ2-1 for the parts outside the CDR3, the full variable domain is KAGVTQTPRYLIKTRGQQVTLSCSPISGHRSVSWYQQTPGQGLQFLFEYFSETQRNKGNFPGRFSGRQFSNSRSEMNVSTLELGDSALYLCASSLSPVAGANEQFFGPGTRLTVL.

This chain joins TRBV29-1 and TRBJ2-2, with 7 positions matching TRBD1. This CDR3 region has 15 residues. V dropped 4 bases and J dropped 4; count of bases not matched to a gene: 9. Germline CDR1 SQVTM, CDR2 ANQGSEA. CDR3 sequence reads: CSVGRQGVSTGELFF. The CDR3 nucleotides read TGCAGCGTTGGGAGGCAGGGGGTATCCACCGGGGAGCTGTTTTTT.